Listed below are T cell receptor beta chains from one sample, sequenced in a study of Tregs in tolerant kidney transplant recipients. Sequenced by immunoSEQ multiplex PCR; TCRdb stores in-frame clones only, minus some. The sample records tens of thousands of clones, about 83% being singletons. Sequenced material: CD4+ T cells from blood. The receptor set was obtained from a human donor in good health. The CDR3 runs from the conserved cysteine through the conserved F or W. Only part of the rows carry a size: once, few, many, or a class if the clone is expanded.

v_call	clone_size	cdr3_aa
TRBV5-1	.	CASSPATGVGQPQHF
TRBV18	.	CASSLDGRYGYTF
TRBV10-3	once	CAISESLDTQYF
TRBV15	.	CATSRDTFPSNTEAFF
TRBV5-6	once	CASRRSEADTQYF
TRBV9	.	CASSLIAGTDTNQPQHF
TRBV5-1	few	CASSLPPGELFF
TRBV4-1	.	CASSLTTGGSGNTIYF
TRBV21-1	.	CASSPQPRDRSYEQYF
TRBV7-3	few	CASSLNLAGEQFF
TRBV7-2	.	CASRSRRGTSSSYEQYF
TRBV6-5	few	CASTRRALAYNEQFF
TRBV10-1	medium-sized	CASSEGEQFF
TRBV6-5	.	CASSYLRSQFF
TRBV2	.	CAIGDRGLAGGETQYF
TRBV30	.	CAWNGGTGWYTEAFF
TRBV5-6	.	CASSLRGTDTQYF
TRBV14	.	CASSPAGVGGFF
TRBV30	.	CAWISGRGNEQFF
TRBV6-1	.	CASSPLGGNTDTQYF
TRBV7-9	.	CASSTGAGGPNEQFF
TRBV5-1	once	CASSGNQGETQYF
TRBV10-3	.	CASSETGPARGYTF
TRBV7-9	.	CASSLFGTSGEETQYF
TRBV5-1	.	CASSSSDSYTGELFF
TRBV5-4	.	CASSLDQGPSNEQYF
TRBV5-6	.	CASSLVAGDTGELFF
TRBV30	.	CAWAPGFYGYTF
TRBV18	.	CASSPPEDSMNTEAFF
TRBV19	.	CASSILGTGGVTQPQHF
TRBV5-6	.	CASSLTDEQYF
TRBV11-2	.	CASSPLGGGTTYEQYF
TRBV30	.	CAWSIGLEYNEQFF
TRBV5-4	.	CASRKVGGRSDEQYF
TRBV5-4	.	CASSLGGAISTNEKLFF
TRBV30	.	CAWSKGYEQYF
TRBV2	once	CASTEDRANTGELFF
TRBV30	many	CAWEEGANGYTF
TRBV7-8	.	CASSSGGGGDNEQFF
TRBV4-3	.	CASSQFHSPPLEETQYF
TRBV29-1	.	CSVGVDTPSMF
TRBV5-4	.	CASSFVDSYEQYF
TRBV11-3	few	CASSRPKGNHQETQYF
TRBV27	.	CASSLEFGSEAFF
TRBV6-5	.	CASSYSGGTDTQYF